Below, 32 T cell receptor beta chains from the same sample are listed, as sequenced in a study of T cell responses to AZD1222 COVID-19 vaccine. This table comes from immunoSEQ multiplex PCR, and its TCRdb copy is limited to in-frame clones, with some not included. The repertoire has 100,000 to 150,000 clones, 88% of them found once; the top ten carry 4.4%. The sample was peripheral blood, taken on day 0 of AZD1222 vaccination. The receptor source for this set is an adult in good health.

V usage is TRBV9 and J usage is TRBJ1-5, with 7 bases identical to TRBD1. Per germline, CDR1 SGDLS and CDR2 YYNGEE. The CDR3 length is 13 residues. V shed 2 bases, J shed 9 bases, and the junction held 5 bases outside the gene matches. CDR3 amino acids: CASSVDRSGPQHF. The CDR3 bases are TGTGCCAGCAGCGTGGACAGGTCGGGGCCCCAGCATTTT.

The V call is TRBV27, the J call TRBJ2-7; D unclear. Germline loops: CDR1 MNHEY, CDR2 SMNVEV (reference sequence). The V gene lost 2 bases and the J gene lost 4 bases, with 9 bases spanning the gap. The CDR3 runs to 13 residues. CDR3: CASSLNTGYEQYF. The CDR3 region has the DNA TGTGCCAGCAGTTTAAACACTGGGTACGAGCAGTACTTC.

The chain uses TRBV10-3 and TRBJ2-1; 10 nucleotides agree with TRBD2. The CDR3 consists of 15 residues. Germline V gene sequence: CDR1 ENHRY, CDR2 SYGVKD. The junction had 10 bases not matched to a gene; V was cut back by 6 bases and J by 8 bases. The CDR3 DNA is TGTGCCATCAGGGACGGACTAGCGGACGTGGATGAGCAGTTCTTC. Its translation: CAIRDGLADVDEQFF.

V is TRBV4-1 and J is TRBJ2-7, with D possibly matching TRBD1 (6 bases). The CDR3 consists of 15 residues. V shed 1 base and J shed 3 bases, with 13 bases lying between them. The V gene's germline CDR1 is MGHRA and CDR2 YSYEKL. Written as DNA, the CDR3 is TGCGCCAGCAGCCAAGCCTCGGGACAAAGCTACGAGCAGTACTTC. It codes for CASSQASGQSYEQYF.

This sequence joins TRBV28 and TRBJ1-5; D gene ambiguous. The CDR3 loop spans 11 amino acids. Germline V CDR1 and CDR2: MDHEN, SYDVKM. The V end lost 6 bases, the J end lost 8 bases, and 8 bases lay between the germline ends. CDR3 DNA: TGTGCCAGCAGACCCCGCGAGCCCCAGCATTTT. It translates to CASRPREPQHF.

J is TRBJ2-7 and V is TRBV5-6; perhaps TRBD2 as D (6 bases). V was cut by 1 base and J by 1 base, with 6 bases left in between. The CDR3 is 13 amino acids. Germline assignment: CDR1 SGHDT and CDR2 YYEEEE. The CDR3 protein is CASSLRGSYEQYF. The CDR3 DNA reads TGTGCCAGCAGCTTGCGGGGGTCCTACGAGCAGTACTTC.

Of note for this clone: The germline gene is not matched at one end of the junction; a read error may be the cause. The chain employs TRBV7-7 and TRBJ2-7, with a tentative D call TRBD2 (6 bases). Germline V gives CDR1 SSHAT, CDR2 FNYEAQ (reference sequence). The CDR3 has 13 residues. CDR3 sequence reads: CASSLAEGREQYF. CDR3 nucleotide sequence: TGTGCTAGCAGCTTAGCGGAGGGTCGTGAGCAGTACTTC.

The gene calls are TRBV27 and TRBJ1-2; no firm D call. Germline loops: CDR1 MNHEY, CDR2 SMNVEV (reference sequence). Deletions cut 6 bases from V and 4 bases from J, with 9 bases between. The CDR3 is 12 amino acids. CDR3 amino acids: CASRGKSYGYTF. For the CDR3, the DNA is TGTGCCAGCAGGGGCAAAAGCTATGGCTACACCTTC.

About this clone: The sample contains more than one DNA sequence encoding this CDR3. This rearrangement joins TRBV24-1 to TRBJ2-7; D is perhaps TRBD2 (6 bases). Trimming removed 2 bases from V and 0 bases from J, with 13 bases in between. Germline CDR1 KGHDR, CDR2 SFDVKD. This CDR3 is built from 16 residues. The CDR3 loop is CATSDSGTGNSYEQYF. The DNA of the CDR3 is TGTGCCACCAGTGATTCTGGGACTGGCAACTCCTACGAGCAGTACTTC.

CDR3 nucleotides: TGTGCCAGCAGCCAAGATGGCGGCTCCTACAATGAGCAGTTCTTC. This translates into CASSQDGGSYNEQFF. The chain joins TRBV4-2 to TRBJ2-1, with unresolved D. CDR1 is LGHNA, CDR2 YNFKEQ, per germline. The CDR3 spans 15 residues. Trimming removed 0 bases from V and 0 bases from J, with 6 bases in between.

The rearrangement joins TRBV19 to TRBJ2-6; D is uncertain. The V end was cut by 1 base, the J end by 0 bases, with 7 bases between. This CDR3 region has 16 residues. Germline CDR1 is LNHDA and CDR2 is SQIVND (reference sequence). This chain's CDR3 is CASSIVTVSGANVLTF. In DNA, the CDR3 is TGTGCCAGTAGTATAGTTACAGTCTCTGGGGCCAACGTCCTGACTTTC.

The chain recombines TRBV27 with TRBJ2-7; TRBD2 is a possible D gene (6 bases). The germline V gene encodes CDR1 MNHEY and CDR2 SMNVEV (reference sequence). This CDR3 contains 15 residues. Trimming took off 2 bases at V and 2 bases at J, with 13 bases between the two ends. This CDR3 reads CASSLVASETYEQYF. CDR3 bases: TGTGCCAGCAGTTTAGTGGCTAGCGAGACCTACGAGCAGTACTTC.

This chain links TRBV18 with TRBJ1-2, with TRBD1 as a possible D gene (6 bases). CDR1 is KGHSH, CDR2 LQKENI, per germline. This CDR3 region has 15 residues. V lost 0 bases to trimming and J lost 8 bases, with 16 bases between them. The CDR3: CASSPPHRALGGYTF. The CDR3 DNA sequence: TGTGCCAGCTCACCACCCCACAGGGCGCTGGGAGGCTACACCTTC.

The chain couples TRBV3-1 (or the pseudogene TRBV3-2) to TRBJ2-7; D assignment may be TRBD1 or TRBD2 (5 bases each). The CDR3 contains 15 residues. Trimming took off 4 bases at V and 7 bases at J, with 20 bases between the two ends. Germline assignment: CDR1 LGHDT and CDR2 YNNKEL (reference sequence). Written as DNA, the CDR3 is TGTGCCAGCAGCCTCACTCCGGGACCGGTTATGGAGCAGTACTTC. Translated: CASSLTPGPVMEQYF.

J is TRBJ1-1 and V is TRBV4-1; TRBD1 might be the D (5 bases). Germline V gene sequence: CDR1 MGHRA, CDR2 YSYEKL. The CDR3 has 15 amino acids. Trimming took off 2 bases at V and 1 base at J, with 11 bases between the two ends. CDR3 sequence: CASSQQGGKNTEAFF. The CDR3 bases are TGCGCCAGCAGCCAACAGGGAGGGAAGAACACTGAAGCTTTCTTT.

This chain links TRBV3-1 (or the pseudogene TRBV3-2) with TRBJ1-5, with D tentatively TRBD1 (5 bases). Per germline, CDR1 LGHDT and CDR2 YNNKEL (reference sequence). This CDR3 is built from 13 residues. Trimming shortened V by 7 bases and J by 7 bases, and 14 bases separated the two germline ends. For the CDR3, the DNA is TGTGCCAGCACCCAGGGATCCGGGCAGCCCCAGCATTTT. This sequence encodes CASTQGSGQPQHF.

This chain links TRBV6-5 with TRBJ1-1, with TRBD1 matching 8 bases. Germline V gives CDR1 MNHEY, CDR2 SVGAGI. The CDR3 length is 12 residues. Trimming took 10 bases from V and 4 from J; bases not matched to a gene: 5. The CDR3 nucleotides read TGTGCCACCCGACAGGGGCCCACTGAAGCTTTCTTT. This gives the protein CATRQGPTEAFF.

The V and J genes are TRBV5-1 and TRBJ2-7; no clear D gene. The V end was cut by 4 bases, the J end by 2 bases, with 10 bases between. The CDR3 sequence is 13 residues long. Germline V lookup: CDR1 SGHRS, CDR2 YFSETQ. For the CDR3, the DNA is TGCGCCAGCAGCGGAAGTGGGGCCTACGAGCAGTACTTC. Translating it yields CASSGSGAYEQYF.

The V and J genes are TRBV7-2 and TRBJ1-2, with a tentative D call TRBD1 (6 bases). The CDR3 sequence is 13 residues long. The ends were cut back, 5 bases at V and 2 bases at J, with 9 bases in the middle. Looked up from germline, CDR1 is SGHTA and CDR2 is FQGNSA. CDR3 in DNA: TGTGCCAGCAGCCCACAGGGAAACTATGGCTACACCTTC. It is translated as CASSPQGNYGYTF.

The rearrangement joins TRBV7-9 to TRBJ1-1, with a weak D call TRBD1 (6 bases). The V end was cut by 8 bases, the J end by 1 base, with 14 bases between. The CDR3 has 14 amino acids. The germline gives CDR1 SEHNR, CDR2 FQNEAQ (reference sequence). The CDR3 is CASAKDRTNTEAFF. CDR3 sequence (DNA): TGTGCCAGCGCTAAAGACAGGACGAACACTGAAGCTTTCTTT.

The chain carries TRBV19 and TRBJ1-1; D is possibly TRBD1 (5 bases). CDR1 and CDR2 from the germline V gene are LNHDA and SQIVND (reference sequence). V gave up 5 bases and J gave up 1 base, with 17 bases separating them. CDR3 length: 16 amino acids. Here the CDR3 reads CASSLGTITGNTEAFF. The CDR3 DNA reads as TGTGCCAGTAGTTTGGGAACCATTACAGGGAACACTGAAGCTTTCTTT.

This clone was found once. This rearrangement joins TRBV7-7 to TRBJ2-1; D remains unclear. The CDR3 consists of 16 residues. Germline V CDR1 and CDR2: SSHAT, FNYEAQ (reference sequence). Trimming removed 5 bases at V and 5 bases at J, with 19 bases between. CDR3 sequence reads: CASSPLPPGPNNEQFF. The CDR3 DNA follows: TGTGCCAGCAGCCCGCTCCCCCCCGGACCAAACAATGAGCAGTTCTTC.

The V call is TRBV7-9, the J call TRBJ2-3; unclear D gene. The CDR3 loop spans 12 amino acids. Germline CDR1 and CDR2: SEHNR and FQNEAQ (reference sequence). V shed 5 bases and J shed 2 bases, with 5 bases lying between them. The CDR3 DNA is TGTGCCAGCAGCCCATTCACAGATACGCAGTATTTT. As protein: CASSPFTDTQYF.

The chain recombines TRBV5-4 with TRBJ1-1; D gene uncertain. The CDR3 loop spans 13 amino acids. Between the trimmed V and J ends, which lost 0 bases and 4 bases, there was a span of 7 bases. The germline CDR1 and CDR2 sequences are SGHNT and YYREEE (reference sequence). The CDR3 bases are TGTGCCAGCAGCTTGGTTCCCTTCACTGAAGCTTTCTTT. It translates to CASSLVPFTEAFF.

The chain uses TRBV3-1 (or the pseudogene TRBV3-2) and TRBJ2-1, with 8 bases that match TRBD2. Germline assignment: CDR1 LGHDT and CDR2 YNNKEL (reference sequence). The CDR3 loop spans 14 amino acids. The V and J ends lost 5 bases and 7 bases, in that order; junction bases with no gene match: 7. In nucleotides, the CDR3 is TGTGCCAGCAGCTTATCCGCGGGAGGAAATGAGCAGTTCTTC. Protein product: CASSLSAGGNEQFF.

In its sample, this clone was seen a few times. This chain joins TRBV7-2 and TRBJ1-2; no definite D call. Germline loops: CDR1 SGHTA, CDR2 FQGNSA. V was trimmed by 4 bases and J by 3 bases, leaving 9 bases between them. This CDR3 comprises 13 residues. The CDR3 region is CASSSSGYYGYTF. CDR3 sequence (DNA): TGTGCCAGCAGCTCGTCCGGGTACTATGGCTACACCTTC.

The chain recombines TRBV5-1 with TRBJ2-2, with 7 bases fitting TRBD1. This CDR3 spans 15 amino acids. Germline trimming cut 2 bases from V and 6 bases from J; bases unmatched to any gene: 7. Germline-derived CDR1 and CDR2 are SGHRS and YFSETQ. The CDR3 nucleotides are TGCGCCAGCAGCTTAAGACAGGGTGGGGCCGGGGAGCTGTTTTTT. Encoded protein: CASSLRQGGAGELFF.

V gene TRBV19 combines with J gene TRBJ2-1, with TRBD2 matching over 11 bases. V gave up 4 bases and J gave up 0 bases; unmatched junction bases: 14. The CDR3 length is 20 residues. CDR1 and CDR2 from the germline V gene are LNHDA and SQIVND (reference sequence). The CDR3 sequence: CASSKNPVTSGGGSYNEQFF. DNA for the CDR3: TGTGCCAGTAGTAAAAACCCCGTCACTAGCGGGGGAGGCTCCTACAATGAGCAGTTCTTC.

The rearrangement uses TRBV5-5 and TRBJ1-4, with D possibly matching TRBD1 (5 bases). V gave up 4 bases and J gave up 12 bases, with 13 bases separating them. The germline CDR1 and CDR2 sequences are SGHKS and YYEKEE (reference sequence). The CDR3 covers 12 residues. The CDR3 coding sequence is TGTGCCAGCAGCCCTCCAGGGTTGGAACTGTTTTTT. Protein: CASSPPGLELFF.

In this sample, this clone turned up once. The chain combines TRBV19 with TRBJ2-7; 9 positions match TRBD2. The CDR3 has 14 residues. Germline CDR1 reads LNHDA; CDR2 reads SQIVND (reference sequence). The junction had 3 bases not matched to a gene; V was cut back by 3 bases and J by 3 bases. The CDR3 bases are TGTGCCAGTAGTATCCAGCGGGGGGACTACGAGCAGTACTTC. This codes for CASSIQRGDYEQYF.

This sequence joins TRBV12-3 or TRBV12-4 and TRBJ1-1; D is unclear. This CDR3 comprises 13 residues. Trimming cost V 8 bases and J 1 base, with 11 bases left between them. The CDR3 here is CASLREENTEAFF. CDR3 nucleotides: TGTGCCAGCCTGAGGGAGGAGAACACTGAAGCTTTCTTT.

This chain uses TRBV5-1 with TRBJ1-6; D uncertain. This CDR3 comprises 14 residues. Between the trimmed V and J ends, which lost 4 bases and 6 bases, there was a span of 11 bases. Germline CDR1 SGHRS, CDR2 YFSETQ. The CDR3: CASSEDGFNSPLHF. Here the CDR3 DNA reads TGCGCCAGCAGCGAAGACGGCTTTAATTCACCCCTCCACTTT.